These T cell receptor beta chains were read from a single sample in a study of shared clonotypes between healthy human individuals. The method was immunoSEQ multiplex PCR; TCRdb's version includes in-frame clones alone and lacks a portion of them. The table has a few million clones, approximately 95% seen once. The sequencing input was naive CD4+ T cells from PBMCs. These receptors originate from a man younger than 35 in good health. Some clones in this sample may be carry-over from other donors' samples. Both conserved end residues are part of each CDR3. A D gene is named only where the DNA matches it firmly. Expanded clones are given a class, and other clones once, few, many or no size at all.

V: TRBV27; J: TRBJ1-6; D: NA; size: NA; CDR3: CASSEILITGSPLHF; DNA: TGTGCCAGCAGCGAGATACTCATCACCGGCTCACCCCTCCACTTT
V: TRBV5-1; J: TRBJ2-1; D: NA; size: NA; CDR3: CASRPAVDEQFF; DNA: TGCGCCAGCAGACCCGCGGTCGATGAGCAGTTCTTC
V: TRBV21-1; J: TRBJ2-7; D: NA; size: NA; CDR3: CASSAPRDRGIYEQYF; DNA: TGTGCCAGCAGCGCACCCCGGGACAGGGGGATCTACGAGCAGTACTTC
V: TRBV7-8; J: TRBJ2-7; D: TRBD1; size: NA; CDR3: CASSLVNPGGSYEQYF; DNA: TGTGCCAGCAGCTTAGTTAACCCAGGGGGCTCCTACGAGCAGTACTTC
V: TRBV5-1; J: TRBJ1-2; D: NA; size: few; CDR3: CASSDSYGYTF; DNA: TGCGCCAGCAGTGACAGCTATGGCTACACCTTC
V: TRBV6-5; J: TRBJ2-2; D: TRBD1; size: NA; CDR3: CASSYGGTGLTGELFF; DNA: TGTGCCAGCAGTTACGGGGGGACAGGGCTCACCGGGGAGCTGTTTTTT
V: TRBV21-1; J: TRBJ2-1; D: NA; size: NA; CDR3: CASSKGGTQSSSGYNEQFF; DNA: TGTGCCAGCAGCAAAGGTGGGACTCAGAGTAGTTCTGGATACAATGAGCAGTTCTTC
V: TRBV10-3; J: TRBJ2-7; D: NA; size: once; CDR3: CAISTWSGVSYEQYF; DNA: TGTGCCATCAGTACGTGGTCGGGAGTCTCCTACGAGCAGTACTTC
V: TRBV6-1; J: TRBJ1-2; D: NA; size: NA; CDR3: CASSGFGGYTF; DNA: TGTGCCAGCAGTGGATTCGGTGGCTACACCTTC
V: TRBV5-1; J: TRBJ2-1; D: TRBD2; size: NA; CDR3: CASSLGPGGSYNEQFF; DNA: TGCGCCAGCAGCTTGGGTCCGGGAGGTTCCTACAATGAGCAGTTCTTC
V: TRBV7-2; J: TRBJ2-1; D: TRBD2; size: NA; CDR3: CASSLVLASGTSSYNEQFF; DNA: TGTGCCAGCAGCTTAGTCTTGGCTAGCGGGACGAGCTCCTACAATGAGCAGTTCTTC
V: TRBV28; J: TRBJ1-5; D: TRBD1; size: NA; CDR3: CASRVVTGSNQPQHF; DNA: TGTGCCAGCAGGGTTGTGACAGGGAGCAATCAGCCCCAGCATTTT
V: TRBV5-8; J: TRBJ2-5; D: TRBD1; size: NA; CDR3: CASSPRGRETQYF; DNA: TGTGCCAGCAGCCCCAGGGGGCGGGAGACCCAGTACTTC
V: TRBV5-5; J: TRBJ2-1; D: TRBD1; size: NA; CDR3: CASREPGQQYNEQFF; DNA: TGTGCCAGCAGGGAACCGGGACAGCAATACAATGAGCAGTTCTTC
V: TRBV19; J: TRBJ1-4; D: NA; size: once; CDR3: CASSTRPYGEKLFF; DNA: TGTGCCAGTAGTACGCGACCCTATGGGGAAAAACTGTTTTTT
V: TRBV5-1; J: TRBJ1-1; D: NA; size: few; CDR3: CASSPVGRAVAFF; DNA: TGCGCCAGCAGCCCGGTAGGCCGCGCGGTGGCTTTCTTT
V: TRBV5-1; J: TRBJ2-3; D: NA; size: few; CDR3: CASSLETDTQYF; DNA: TGCGCCAGCAGCTTGGAAACAGATACGCAGTATTTT
V: TRBV27; J: TRBJ1-2; D: TRBD1; size: NA; CDR3: CASRQDRLNYGYTF; DNA: TGTGCCAGCAGGCAGGACAGGCTGAACTATGGCTACACCTTC
V: TRBV15; J: TRBJ2-5; D: NA; size: NA; CDR3: CATSTRFGETQYF; DNA: TGTGCCACCAGCACGCGGTTTGGGGAGACCCAGTACTTC
V: TRBV6-5; J: TRBJ2-3; D: TRBD2; size: NA; CDR3: CASSRAGATDTQYF; DNA: TGTGCCAGCAGCAGAGCGGGGGCCACAGATACGCAGTATTTT
V: TRBV5-1; J: TRBJ2-3; D: TRBD1; size: NA; CDR3: CASTRGGQGRTDTQYF; DNA: TGCGCCAGCACCAGAGGAGGACAGGGGCGGACAGATACGCAGTATTTT
V: TRBV7-9; J: TRBJ1-4; D: TRBD1; size: NA; CDR3: CASSPRDSFGEKLFF; DNA: TGTGCCAGCAGCCCCCGGGACAGCTTCGGTGAAAAACTGTTTTTT
V: TRBV27; J: TRBJ2-5; D: NA; size: NA; CDR3: CASTTGQIHQETQYF; DNA: TGTGCCAGCACCACAGGGCAAATACACCAAGAGACCCAGTACTTC
V: TRBV28; J: TRBJ1-5; D: NA; size: NA; CDR3: CASSHVDQPQHF; DNA: TGTGCCAGCAGCCATGTCGATCAGCCCCAGCATTTT
V: TRBV5-1; J: TRBJ1-2; D: TRBD1; size: NA; CDR3: CASSLRPGTGTYGYTF; DNA: TGCGCCAGCAGCTTGCGTCCCGGGACAGGAACCTATGGCTACACCTTC
V: TRBV6-1; J: TRBJ1-4; D: NA; size: NA; CDR3: CASSVYRAGNEKLFF; DNA: TGTGCCAGCAGTGTCTACAGGGCGGGCAATGAAAAACTGTTTTTT
V: TRBV28; J: TRBJ1-3; D: NA; size: NA; CDR3: CASDTGLSGNTIYF; DNA: TGTGCCAGTGACACGGGCCTCTCTGGAAACACCATATATTTT
V: TRBV5-1; J: TRBJ2-1; D: NA; size: NA; CDR3: CASSLVSDIYNEQFF; DNA: TGCGCCAGCAGCTTGGTATCCGACATCTACAATGAGCAGTTCTTC
V: TRBV4-1; J: TRBJ2-1; D: TRBD2; size: NA; CDR3: CASSQTSGSSYNEQFF; DNA: TGCGCCAGCAGCCAAACTAGCGGGAGCTCCTACAATGAGCAGTTCTTC
V: TRBV7-3; J: TRBJ2-3; D: NA; size: once; CDR3: CASSLSPPGISTDTQYF; DNA: TGTGCCAGCAGCTTATCCCCCCCCGGGATTAGCACAGATACGCAGTATTTT
V: TRBV7-9; J: TRBJ1-1; D: NA; size: NA; CDR3: CASSRLGGGRAFF; DNA: TGTGCCAGCAGCCGCCTTGGGGGGGGGCGAGCTTTCTTT
V: TRBV7-9; J: TRBJ2-1; D: TRBD2; size: once; CDR3: CASSPISGRSSYNEQFF; DNA: TGTGCCAGCAGCCCAATCAGCGGGAGGAGCTCCTACAATGAGCAGTTCTTC
V: TRBV10-1; J: TRBJ1-1; D: NA; size: NA; CDR3: CASSELRESTEAFF; DNA: TGCGCCAGCAGTGAGCTCAGGGAAAGCACTGAAGCTTTCTTT
V: TRBV4-3; J: TRBJ2-1; D: NA; size: NA; CDR3: CASSQDGASVGEQFF; DNA: TGCGCCAGCAGCCAAGATGGGGCTAGCGTCGGTGAGCAGTTCTTC
V: TRBV29-1; J: TRBJ2-1; D: NA; size: NA; CDR3: CFIQSSYNEQFF; DNA: TGCTTTATTCAGAGCTCCTACAATGAGCAGTTCTTC
V: TRBV6-5; J: TRBJ2-7; D: NA; size: NA; CDR3: CASSYSMKEQYF; DNA: TGTGCCAGCAGTTACTCGATGAAAGAGCAGTACTTC
V: TRBV19; J: TRBJ2-2; D: TRBD1; size: NA; CDR3: CASSITGATGELFF; DNA: TGTGCCAGTAGTATAACAGGGGCCACCGGGGAGCTGTTTTTT